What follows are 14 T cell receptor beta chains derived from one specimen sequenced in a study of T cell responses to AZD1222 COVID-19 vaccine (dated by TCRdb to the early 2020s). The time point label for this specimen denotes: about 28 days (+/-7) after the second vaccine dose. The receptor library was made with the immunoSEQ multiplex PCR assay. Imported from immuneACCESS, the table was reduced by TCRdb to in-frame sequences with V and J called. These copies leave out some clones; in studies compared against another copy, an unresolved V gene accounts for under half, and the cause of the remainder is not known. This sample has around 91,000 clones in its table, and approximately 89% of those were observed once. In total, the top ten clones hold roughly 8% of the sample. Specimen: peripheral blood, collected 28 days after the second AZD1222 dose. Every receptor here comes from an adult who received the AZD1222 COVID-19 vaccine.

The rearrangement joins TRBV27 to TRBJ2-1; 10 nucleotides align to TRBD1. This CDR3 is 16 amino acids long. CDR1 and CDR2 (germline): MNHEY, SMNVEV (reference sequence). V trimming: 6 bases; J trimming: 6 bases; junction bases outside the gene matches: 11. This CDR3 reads CASSKLGTGDRNEQFF. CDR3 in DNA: TGTGCCAGCAGCAAGCTTGGGACAGGGGACCGCAATGAGCAGTTCTTC.

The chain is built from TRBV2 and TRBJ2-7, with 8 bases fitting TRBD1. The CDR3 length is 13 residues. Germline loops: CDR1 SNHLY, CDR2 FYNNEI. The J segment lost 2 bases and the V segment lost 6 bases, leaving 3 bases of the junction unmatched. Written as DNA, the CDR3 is TGTGCCAGCAGGGGACAGGCCCCCTACGAGCAGTACTTC. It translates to CASRGQAPYEQYF.

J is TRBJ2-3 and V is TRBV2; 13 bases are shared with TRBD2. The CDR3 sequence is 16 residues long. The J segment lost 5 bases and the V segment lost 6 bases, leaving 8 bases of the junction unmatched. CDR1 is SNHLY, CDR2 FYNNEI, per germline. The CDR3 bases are TGTGCCAGCAGCTTACTAGCGGGAGGGCCTTTAGATACGCAGTATTTT. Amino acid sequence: CASSLLAGGPLDTQYF. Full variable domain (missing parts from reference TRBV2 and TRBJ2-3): EPEVTQTPSHQVTQMGQEVILRCVPISNHLYFYWYRQILGQKVEFLVSFYNNEISEKSEIFDDQFSVERPDGSNFTLKIRSTKLEDSAMYFCASSLLAGGPLDTQYFGPGTRLTVL.

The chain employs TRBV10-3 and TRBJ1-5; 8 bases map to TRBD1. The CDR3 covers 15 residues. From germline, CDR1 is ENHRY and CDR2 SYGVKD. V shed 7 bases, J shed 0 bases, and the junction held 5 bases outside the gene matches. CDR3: CAITAGQGSNQPQHF. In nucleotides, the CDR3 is TGTGCCATCACCGCCGGACAGGGTAGCAATCAGCCCCAGCATTTT.

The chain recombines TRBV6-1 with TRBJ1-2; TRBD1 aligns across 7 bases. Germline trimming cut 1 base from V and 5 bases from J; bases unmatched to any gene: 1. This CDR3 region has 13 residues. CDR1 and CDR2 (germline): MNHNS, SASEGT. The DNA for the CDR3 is TGTGCCAGCAGTGAAGGACAGGGTTATGGCTACACCTTC. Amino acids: CASSEGQGYGYTF.

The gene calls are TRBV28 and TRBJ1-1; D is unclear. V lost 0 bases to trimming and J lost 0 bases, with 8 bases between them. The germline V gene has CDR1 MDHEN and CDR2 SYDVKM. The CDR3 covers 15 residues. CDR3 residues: CASSLWTNMNTEAFF. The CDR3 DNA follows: TGTGCCAGCAGTTTATGGACAAACATGAACACTGAAGCTTTCTTT.

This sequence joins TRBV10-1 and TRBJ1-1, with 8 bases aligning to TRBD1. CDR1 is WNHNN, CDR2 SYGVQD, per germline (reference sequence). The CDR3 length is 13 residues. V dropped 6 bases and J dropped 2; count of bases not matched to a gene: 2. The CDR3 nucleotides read TGCGCCAGCAGCGCAGGGGGCAACACTGAAGCTTTCTTT. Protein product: CASSAGGNTEAFF.

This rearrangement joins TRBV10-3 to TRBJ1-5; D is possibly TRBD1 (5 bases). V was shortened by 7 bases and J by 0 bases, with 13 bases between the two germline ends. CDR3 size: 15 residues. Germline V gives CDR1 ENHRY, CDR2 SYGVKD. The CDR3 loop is CAIKPGLDSNQPQHF. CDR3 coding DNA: TGTGCCATCAAGCCGGGACTAGATAGCAATCAGCCCCAGCATTTT.

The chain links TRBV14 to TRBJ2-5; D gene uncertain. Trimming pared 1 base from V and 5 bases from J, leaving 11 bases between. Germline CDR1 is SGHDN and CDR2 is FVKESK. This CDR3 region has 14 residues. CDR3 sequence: CASSQAVPPETQYF. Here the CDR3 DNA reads TGTGCCAGCAGCCAAGCTGTCCCCCCGGAGACCCAGTACTTC. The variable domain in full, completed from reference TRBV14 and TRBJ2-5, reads EAGVTQFPSHSVIEKGQTVTLRCDPISGHDNLYWYRRVMGKEIKFLLHFVKESKQDESGMPNNRFLAERTGGTYSTLKVQPAELEDSGVYFCASSQAVPPETQYFGPGTRLLVL.

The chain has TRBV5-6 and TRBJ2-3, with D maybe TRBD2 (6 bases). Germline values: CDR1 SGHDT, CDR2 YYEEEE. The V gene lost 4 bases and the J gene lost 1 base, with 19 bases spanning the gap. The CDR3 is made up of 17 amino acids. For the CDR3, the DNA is TGTGCCAGCAGCGGGGGACGGCGGACTAACCGCACAGATACGCAGTATTTT. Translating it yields CASSGGRRTNRTDTQYF.

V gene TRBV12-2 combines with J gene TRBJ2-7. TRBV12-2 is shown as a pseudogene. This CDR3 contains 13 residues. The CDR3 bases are TGTGCAAGTCGCTTAGAGGGATGGAACGAGCAGTACTTC. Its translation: CASRLEGWNEQYF.

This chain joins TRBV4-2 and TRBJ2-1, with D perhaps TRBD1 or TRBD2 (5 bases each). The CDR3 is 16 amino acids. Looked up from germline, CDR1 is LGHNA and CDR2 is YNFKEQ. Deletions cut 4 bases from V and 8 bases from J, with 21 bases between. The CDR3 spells CASSLRMGPGNDEQFF. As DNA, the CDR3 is TGTGCCAGCAGCCTAAGGATGGGACCCGGGAACGATGAGCAGTTCTTC.

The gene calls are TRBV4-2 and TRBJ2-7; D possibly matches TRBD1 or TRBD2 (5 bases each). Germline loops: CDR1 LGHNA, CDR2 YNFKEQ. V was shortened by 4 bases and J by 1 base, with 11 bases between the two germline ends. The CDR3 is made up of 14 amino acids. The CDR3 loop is CASSPGPASYEQYF. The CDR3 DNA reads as TGTGCCAGCAGCCCGGGACCGGCGTCCTACGAGCAGTACTTC.

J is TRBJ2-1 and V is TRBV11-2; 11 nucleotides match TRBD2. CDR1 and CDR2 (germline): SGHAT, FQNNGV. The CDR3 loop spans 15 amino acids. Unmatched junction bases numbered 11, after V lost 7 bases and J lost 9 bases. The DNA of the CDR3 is TGTGCCAGCACCGATAGCGGGAGGGCCCAATTTGAGCAGTTCTTC. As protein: CASTDSGRAQFEQFF.